This T cell receptor (beta chain) was sequenced in a study of blood T cell repertoires in COVID-19. Overall study context: Acute-phase and convalescent COVID-19 samples originated in the United States, Italy and Spain.

In the study's own analysis: Estimated nucleated cell counts came from reference gene primer amplification. Profiled with immunoSEQ multiplex PCR; TCRdb holds only in-frame clones, not every one. V and J calls and clone size are as listed in that table; D and trimming were resolved from the DNA. The sample carries approximately 81,000 clones, approximately 89% recorded once. The germline CDR1 and CDR2 sequences are LGHDT and YNNKEL (reference sequence). This CDR3 is 16 amino acids long. The V end was cut by 1 base, the J end by 9 bases, with 19 bases between. This clone was picked up a small number of times.

The clonotype comes from a man aged 70-80 years with active or convalescent COVID-19. The specimen was peripheral blood. J is TRBJ2-1 and V is TRBV3-1 (or the pseudogene TRBV3-2), with D perhaps matching TRBD2 (6 bases). Here the CDR3 reads CASSQGDARMGGEQFF. In DNA, the CDR3 is TGTGCCAGCAGCCAAGGCGACGCCCGGATGGGGGGTGAGCAGTTCTTC.